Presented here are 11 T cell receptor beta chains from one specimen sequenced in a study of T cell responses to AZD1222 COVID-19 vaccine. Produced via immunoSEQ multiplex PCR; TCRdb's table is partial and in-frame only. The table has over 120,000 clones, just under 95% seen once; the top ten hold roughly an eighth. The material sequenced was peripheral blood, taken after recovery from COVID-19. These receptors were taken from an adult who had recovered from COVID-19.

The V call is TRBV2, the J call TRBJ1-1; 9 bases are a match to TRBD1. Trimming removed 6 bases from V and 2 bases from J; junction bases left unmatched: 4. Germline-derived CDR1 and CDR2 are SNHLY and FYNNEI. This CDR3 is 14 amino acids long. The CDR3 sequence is CASSQDRGNTEAFF. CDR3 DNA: TGTGCCAGCAGCCAGGACAGGGGAAACACTGAAGCTTTCTTT.

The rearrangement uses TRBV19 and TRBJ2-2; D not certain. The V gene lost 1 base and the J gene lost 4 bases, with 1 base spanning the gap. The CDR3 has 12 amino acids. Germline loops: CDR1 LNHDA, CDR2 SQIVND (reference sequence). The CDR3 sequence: CASSIGTGELFF. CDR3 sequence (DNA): TGTGCCAGTAGTATAGGCACCGGGGAGCTGTTTTTT.

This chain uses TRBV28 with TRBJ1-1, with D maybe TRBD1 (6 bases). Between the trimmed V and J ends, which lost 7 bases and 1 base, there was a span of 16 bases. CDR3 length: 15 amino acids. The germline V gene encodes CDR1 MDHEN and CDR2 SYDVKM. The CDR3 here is CASKRREQGNTEAFF. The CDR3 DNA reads TGTGCCAGCAAAAGAAGGGAACAGGGGAACACTGAAGCTTTCTTT.

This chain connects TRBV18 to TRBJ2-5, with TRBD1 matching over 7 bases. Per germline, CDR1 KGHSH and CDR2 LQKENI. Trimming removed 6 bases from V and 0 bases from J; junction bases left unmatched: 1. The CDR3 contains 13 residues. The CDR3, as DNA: TGTGCCAGCTCGGGGACAGACCAAGAGACCCAGTACTTC. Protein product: CASSGTDQETQYF.

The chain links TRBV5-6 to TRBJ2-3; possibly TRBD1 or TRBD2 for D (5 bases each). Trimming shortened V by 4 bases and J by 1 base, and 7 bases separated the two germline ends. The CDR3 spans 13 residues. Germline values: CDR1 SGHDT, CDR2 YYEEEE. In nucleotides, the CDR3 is TGTGCCAGCAGCGGGACGGGCACAGATACGCAGTATTTT. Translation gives CASSGTGTDTQYF.

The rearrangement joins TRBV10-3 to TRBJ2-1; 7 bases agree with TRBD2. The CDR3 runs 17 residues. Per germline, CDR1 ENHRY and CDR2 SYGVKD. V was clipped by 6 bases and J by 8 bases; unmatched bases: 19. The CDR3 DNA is TGTGCCATCAGGCTAGCGGCTGGGCTAGCGGATAGCGATGAGCAGTTCTTC. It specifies CAIRLAAGLADSDEQFF.

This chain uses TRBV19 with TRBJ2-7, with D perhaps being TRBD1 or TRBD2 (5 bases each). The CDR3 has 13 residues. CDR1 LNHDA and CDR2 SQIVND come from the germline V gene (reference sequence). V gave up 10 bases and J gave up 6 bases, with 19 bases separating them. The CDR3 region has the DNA TGTGCCACCCAGGGAGCAGGGATCACCGAGCAGTACTTC. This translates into CATQGAGITEQYF.

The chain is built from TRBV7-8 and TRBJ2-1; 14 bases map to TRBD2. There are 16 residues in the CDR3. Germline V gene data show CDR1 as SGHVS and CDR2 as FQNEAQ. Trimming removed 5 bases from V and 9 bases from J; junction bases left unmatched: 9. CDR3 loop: CASSVPGLAGASEQFF. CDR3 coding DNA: TGTGCCAGCAGCGTCCCGGGACTAGCGGGAGCGAGTGAGCAGTTCTTC.

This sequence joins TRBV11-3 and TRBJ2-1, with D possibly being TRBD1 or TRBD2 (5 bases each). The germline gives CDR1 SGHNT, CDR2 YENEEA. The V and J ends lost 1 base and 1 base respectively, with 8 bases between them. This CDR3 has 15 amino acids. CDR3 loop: CASSLGGASYNEQFF. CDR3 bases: TGTGCCAGCAGCTTAGGAGGGGCGTCCTACAATGAGCAGTTCTTC.

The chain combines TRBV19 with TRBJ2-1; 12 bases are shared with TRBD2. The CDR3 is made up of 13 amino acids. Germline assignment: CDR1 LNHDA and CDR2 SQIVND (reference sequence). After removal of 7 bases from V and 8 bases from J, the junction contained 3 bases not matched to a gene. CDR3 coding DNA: TGTGCCAGTACGGGACTAGCGGGTCATGAGCAGTTCTTC. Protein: CASTGLAGHEQFF.

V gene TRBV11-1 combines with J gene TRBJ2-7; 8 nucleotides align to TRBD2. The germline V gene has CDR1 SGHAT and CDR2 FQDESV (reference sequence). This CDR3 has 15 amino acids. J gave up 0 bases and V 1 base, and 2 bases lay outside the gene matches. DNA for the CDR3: TGTGCCAGCAGCTTAGAAACTAGCGGCTCCTACGAGCAGTACTTC. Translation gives CASSLETSGSYEQYF. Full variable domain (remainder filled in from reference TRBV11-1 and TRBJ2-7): EAEVAQSPRYKITEKSQAVAFWCDPISGHATLYWYRQILGQGPELLVQFQDESVVDDSQLPKDRFSAERLKGVDSTLKIQPAELGDSAMYLCASSLETSGSYEQYFGPGTRLTVT.